These 27 T cell receptor beta chains were all obtained from the same sample, sequenced in a study of blood T cell repertoires in COVID-19. Produced via immunoSEQ multiplex PCR; TCRdb's table is partial and in-frame only. The sample has 150,000 to 200,000 clones, 75% to 85% seen once. The specimen was peripheral blood. These receptors were collected from a woman aged 40 to 50 with COVID-19, enrolled during active disease.

The chain links TRBV6-1 to TRBJ1-1, with 8 bases matching TRBD1. Losses at the gene ends were 2 bases for V and 4 bases for J; bases not matched to a gene: 9. This CDR3 spans 16 amino acids. Germline V gene lookup returns CDR1 MNHNS and CDR2 SASEGT. The CDR3 bases are TGTGCCAGCAGTGAATTGCGGACAGGGTGGGTCACTGAAGCTTTCTTT. Translation: CASSELRTGWVTEAFF.

Here the CDR3 reads CASSIGTTGLGQPQHF. The CDR3 DNA sequence: TGTGCCAGTAGTATAGGGACGACAGGGTTAGGTCAGCCCCAGCATTTT. The rearrangement links TRBV19 to TRBJ1-5; 7 positions match TRBD1. J was trimmed by 6 bases and V by 1 base; bases with no gene match: 9. Germline V gene lookup returns CDR1 LNHDA and CDR2 SQIVND (reference sequence). The CDR3 runs to 16 residues.

This clone was detected many times. The rearrangement uses TRBV7-9 and TRBJ2-5; 7 nucleotides align to TRBD1. CDR1 SEHNR and CDR2 FQNEAQ come from the germline V gene (reference sequence). CDR3 length: 17 amino acids. J lost 3 bases, V lost 1 base, and 11 bases had no gene match. The CDR3 DNA reads TGTGCCAGCAGCTTAGATCTGGGACAGACTACGAAAGAGACCCAGTACTTC. Its translation: CASSLDLGQTTKETQYF. The full variable domain, its missing parts supplied by reference TRBV7-9 and TRBJ2-5, is DTGVSQNPRHKITKRGQNVTFRCDPISEHNRLYWYRQTLGQGPEFLTYFQNEAQLEKSRLLSDRFSAERPKGSFSTLEIQRTEQGDSAMYLCASSLDLGQTTKETQYFGPGTRLLVL.

The chain employs TRBV2 and TRBJ2-7; D is possibly TRBD2 (7 bases). V was cut by 11 bases and J by 5 bases, with 22 bases left in between. Germline V gene lookup returns CDR1 SNHLY and CDR2 FYNNEI. The CDR3 has 14 amino acids. CDR3 coding DNA: TGTGCCGCCCGGGGGGCAGGGCTAGCCCACGAGCAGTACTTC. Its protein is CAARGAGLAHEQYF.

The rearrangement links TRBV30 to TRBJ2-1; D may be TRBD2 (5 bases). Looked up from germline, CDR1 is GTSNPN and CDR2 is SVGIG (reference sequence). CDR3 size: 14 residues. V gave up 0 bases and J gave up 5 bases, with 11 bases separating them. The CDR3, as DNA: TGTGCCTGGAGTGTAGGAGGTCTAAACAATGAGCAGTTCTTC. Its protein product is CAWSVGGLNNEQFF.

The chain uses TRBV5-1 and TRBJ1-2, with D possibly being TRBD1 (6 bases). Per germline, CDR1 SGHRS and CDR2 YFSETQ. V gave up 1 base and J gave up 7 bases, with 11 bases separating them. This CDR3 is built from 13 residues. CDR3 sequence: CASSLQGSGGYTF. Written as DNA, the CDR3 is TGCGCCAGCAGCTTGCAGGGGTCTGGTGGCTACACCTTC.

The rearrangement joins TRBV18 to TRBJ1-1; D remains ambiguous. From germline, CDR1 is KGHSH and CDR2 LQKENI. Trimming removed 0 bases from V and 4 bases from J, with 12 bases in between. The CDR3 covers 15 residues. This CDR3 reads CASSPPLGLATEAFF. CDR3 coding DNA: TGTGCCAGCTCACCACCACTAGGGCTTGCCACTGAAGCTTTCTTT.

The rearrangement joins TRBV29-1 to TRBJ2-1; 10 bases line up with TRBD2. Trimming took 4 bases from V and 8 from J; bases not matched to a gene: 8. Germline V CDR1 and CDR2: SQVTM, ANQGSEA. The CDR3 extends over 14 amino acids. CDR3 nucleotide sequence: TGCAGCGTTGTCGGACTAGCGGAAGGGCATGAGCAGTTCTTC. Translated, it gives CSVVGLAEGHEQFF.

The chain has TRBV4-1 and TRBJ2-1, with D possibly TRBD1 on 6 matching bases. Germline-derived CDR1 and CDR2 are MGHRA and YSYEKL. CDR3 length: 15 amino acids. With 1 base removed from V and 6 bases from J, the gap between germline ends came to 13 bases. In nucleotides, the CDR3 is TGCGCCAGCAGCCAAGGGGCAGGGGTGGGCAATGAGCAGTTCTTC. Amino acids: CASSQGAGVGNEQFF.

V and J are TRBV3-1 (or the pseudogene TRBV3-2) and TRBJ2-1; 10 bases agree with TRBD2. The CDR3 sequence is 17 residues long. CDR1 is LGHDT, CDR2 YNNKEL, per germline (reference sequence). With 4 bases clipped from V and 6 bases from J, the junction kept 12 bases outside the gene matches. CDR3 protein: CASSPVRGAGGRNEQFF. In DNA, the CDR3 is TGTGCCAGCAGCCCCGTCCGGGGAGCGGGAGGGCGCAATGAGCAGTTCTTC.

The rearrangement links TRBV7-6 to TRBJ2-5; 8 nucleotides line up with TRBD2. V dropped 5 bases and J dropped 4; count of bases not matched to a gene: 9. CDR3 size: 15 residues. Looked up from germline, CDR1 is SGHVS and CDR2 is FNYEAQ. The CDR3 loop reads CASSLNPGGAETQYF. The CDR3 DNA reads TGTGCCAGCAGCCTAAATCCGGGAGGGGCAGAGACCCAGTACTTC. The complete variable domain, with remaining parts taken from reference TRBV7-6 and TRBJ2-5, reads GAGVSQSPRYKVTKRGQDVALRCDPISGHVSLYWYRQALGQGPEFLTYFNYEAQQDKSGLPNDRFSAERPEGSISTLTIQRTEQRDSAMYRCASSLNPGGAETQYFGPGTRLLVL.

The chain couples TRBV6-6 to TRBJ2-2, with D perhaps matching TRBD1 (6 bases). The length of the CDR3 is 13 residues. Germline assignment: CDR1 MNHNY and CDR2 SVGAGI (reference sequence). The V gene lost 6 bases and the J gene lost 3 bases, with 8 bases spanning the gap. In DNA form, the CDR3 reads TGTGCCAGCAGACAGGGTTACACCGGGGAGCTGTTTTTT. Translation: CASRQGYTGELFF.

The chain carries TRBV19 and TRBJ2-3; 8 bases agree with TRBD2. The CDR3 is 14 amino acids. The germline V gene has CDR1 LNHDA and CDR2 SQIVND (reference sequence). Trimming cost V 6 bases and J 0 bases; bases outside gene matches: 2. The CDR3 protein is CASRASGSTDTQYF. The CDR3 DNA reads as TGTGCCAGTAGGGCTAGCGGGAGCACAGATACGCAGTATTTT. Full variable domain (rest looked up from reference TRBV19 and TRBJ2-3): DGGITQSPKYLFRKEGQNVTLSCEQNLNHDAMYWYRQDPGQGLRLIYYSQIVNDFQKGDIAEGYSVSREKKESFPLTVTSAQKNPTAFYLCASRASGSTDTQYFGPGTRLTVL.

The J gene is TRBJ2-7, the V gene TRBV18; D remains ambiguous. Trimming removed 3 bases from V and 0 bases from J, with 3 bases in between. Germline V gene data show CDR1 as KGHSH and CDR2 as LQKENI. The CDR3 runs 12 residues. DNA of the CDR3: TGTGCCAGCTCACCGAGCTCCTACGAGCAGTACGTC. This translates into CASSPSSYEQYV.

V usage is TRBV19 and J usage is TRBJ1-3; D gene unclear. V lost 3 bases and J lost 1, with 7 bases in between. This CDR3 contains 14 residues. CDR1 and CDR2 from the germline V gene are LNHDA and SQIVND (reference sequence). The CDR3 DNA sequence: TGTGCCAGTAGTATGGGAGGATCTGGAAACACCATATATTTT. It specifies CASSMGGSGNTIYF.

This clone was detected only a few times. The rearrangement joins TRBV29-1 to TRBJ1-5, with 10 bases matching TRBD1. V dropped 4 bases and J dropped 8; count of bases not matched to a gene: 2. This CDR3 spans 12 amino acids. Germline CDR1 and CDR2: SQVTM and ANQGSEA. The CDR3 region is CSVGGQGKPQHF. The DNA for the CDR3 is TGCAGCGTTGGGGGACAGGGGAAGCCCCAGCATTTT.

The chain is built from TRBV27 and TRBJ2-7, with 7 bases lining up with TRBD1. J gave up 3 bases and V 7 bases, and 9 bases lay outside the gene matches. Germline V lookup: CDR1 MNHEY, CDR2 SMNVEV (reference sequence). The CDR3 spans 14 residues. The chain's CDR3 is CASKGTANFYEQYF. The CDR3, as DNA: TGTGCCAGCAAGGGGACAGCCAACTTCTACGAGCAGTACTTC.

The chain combines TRBV18 with TRBJ1-4; D unclear. Germline V gene lookup returns CDR1 KGHSH and CDR2 LQKENI. The CDR3 totals 18 residues. Trimming pared 2 bases from V and 2 bases from J, leaving 18 bases between. CDR3 amino acids: CASSPESFSGRTNEKLFF. As DNA, the CDR3 is TGTGCCAGCTCACCAGAGAGTTTTTCAGGAAGGACTAATGAAAAACTGTTTTTT.

The CDR3 loop reads CASRSTGSGETQYF. In DNA form, the CDR3 reads TGTGCCAGCAGATCCACCGGGAGCGGGGAGACCCAGTACTTC. The V gene is TRBV28, the J gene TRBJ2-5; D is possibly TRBD2 (6 bases). The CDR3 is 14 amino acids. V lost 6 bases and J lost 5, with 16 bases in between. The germline CDR1 and CDR2 sequences are MDHEN and SYDVKM. The complete variable domain, with remaining parts taken from reference TRBV28 and TRBJ2-5, reads DVKVTQSSRYLVKRTGEKVFLECVQDMDHENMFWYRQDPGLGLRLIYFSYDVKMKEKGDIPEGYSVSREKKERFSLILESASTNQTSMYLCASRSTGSGETQYFGPGTRLLVL.

This clone was counted many times. The V gene is TRBV12-1, the J gene TRBJ2-4; the table's TRBD2 call for D was not verified on the DNA. TRBV12-1 corresponds to a pseudogene. This CDR3 spans 21 amino acids. Here the CDR3 reads CASSSPETRLAIRVAKNIQYF. DNA of the CDR3: TGTGCCAGCAGTTCCCCCGAGACTCGACTAGCGATCCGAGTAGCCAAAAACATTCAGTACTTC.

The chain has TRBV9 and TRBJ2-2; 8 bases match TRBD1. The V and J ends lost 3 bases and 5 bases, in that order; junction bases with no gene match: 12. The CDR3 spans 17 residues. Per germline, CDR1 SGDLS and CDR2 YYNGEE. The CDR3 sequence is CASSGSPDRVGTGELFF. The CDR3 DNA sequence: TGTGCCAGCAGCGGGTCGCCGGACAGGGTAGGAACCGGGGAGCTGTTTTTT. Drawing the rest from reference TRBV9 and TRBJ2-2, the complete variable domain is DSGVTQTPKHLITATGQRVTLRCSPRSGDLSVYWYQQSLDQGLQFLIQYYNGEERAKGNILERFSAQQFPDLHSELNLSSLELGDSALYFCASSGSPDRVGTGELFFGEGSRLTVL.

J is TRBJ1-3 and V is TRBV28, with unresolved D. CDR3 length: 13 residues. V lost 10 bases, J lost 2 bases, and 12 bases lay in between. The germline V gene has CDR1 MDHEN and CDR2 SYDVKM. The CDR3 region is CATSVFPGNTIYF. In DNA, the CDR3 is TGTGCCACCTCGGTTTTTCCTGGAAACACCATATATTTT.

For this clone: At one boundary the junction diverges from the germline segment, which might be a read error. The rearrangement joins TRBV7-3 to TRBJ2-2, with D hard to call. Germline CDR1 reads SGHTA; CDR2 reads FQGTGA. The CDR3 extends over 14 amino acids. The DNA for the CDR3 is TGTGCCAGCAGCGTAACCAACAACAAGAGGGAGCTGTTTTTT. It is translated as CASSVTNNKRELFF.

The chain is built from TRBV18 and TRBJ2-5, with a possible D match to TRBD1 (5 bases). Germline CDR1 KGHSH, CDR2 LQKENI. Trimming removed 3 bases from V and 4 bases from J, with 12 bases in between. The CDR3 consists of 14 residues. CDR3 coding DNA: TGTGCCAGCTCACCTCAGGGAACGCGAGAGACCCAGTACTTC. This codes for CASSPQGTRETQYF.

The chain employs TRBV19 and TRBJ2-1; D may be TRBD1 (5 bases). CDR3 length: 12 residues. V gave up 4 bases and J gave up 10 bases, with 11 bases separating them. Looked up from germline, CDR1 is LNHDA and CDR2 is SQIVND (reference sequence). CDR3 protein: CASSNTGFEQFF. For the CDR3, the DNA is TGTGCCAGTAGTAATACAGGTTTCGAGCAGTTCTTC.

The chain employs TRBV7-9 and TRBJ2-1; D gene ambiguous. This CDR3 comprises 11 residues. CDR1 is SEHNR and CDR2 is FQNEAQ in the germline V gene (reference sequence). Trimming left V 6 bases short and J 10 bases short, with 10 bases between. CDR3 loop: CASSVVLEQFF. The CDR3 DNA reads TGTGCCAGCAGTGTAGTGCTCGAGCAGTTCTTC. Full variable domain (remainder filled in from reference TRBV7-9 and TRBJ2-1): DTGVSQNPRHKITKRGQNVTFRCDPISEHNRLYWYRQTLGQGPEFLTYFQNEAQLEKSRLLSDRFSAERPKGSFSTLEIQRTEQGDSAMYLCASSVVLEQFFGPGTRLTVL.

This clone has only one observation. The V gene is TRBV12-3 or TRBV12-4, the J gene TRBJ2-5, with 7 bases that match TRBD2. With 4 bases clipped from V and 9 bases from J, the junction kept 2 bases outside the gene matches. CDR3 size: 11 residues. CDR3 coding DNA: TGTGCCAGCAGTTCCCGGGGGGCCCAGTACTTC. It yields the protein CASSSRGAQYF.